One sample yielded the 23 T cell receptor beta chains listed below, sequenced in a study of blood T cells in healthy people across ages. With a J-beta primer mix and a sample-barcoded 5' primer, a second PCR ran about 7 to 12 cycles. TCRdb analysed the 5' RACE reads with MiXCR anew, one entry per CDR3 protein. Of 650,000 to 1,000,000 distinct CDR3 sequences in the sample, under 40% were seen once. The sequencing sample was made of blood. Receptors were obtained from a man aged 18 to 35 in good health.

The V gene is TRBV20-1, the J gene TRBJ2-1, with a tentative D call TRBD2 (5 bases). The CDR3 has 12 amino acids. Trimming stripped 5 bases from V and 4 bases from J, with 9 bases between. Looked up from germline, CDR1 is DFQATT and CDR2 is SNEGSKA (reference sequence). The chain's CDR3 is CSAGEHYNEQFF. CDR3 DNA sequence: TGCAGTGCTGGGGAGCATTACAATGAGCAGTTCTTC.

For this clonotype: A much larger clone lies one base from this, so it may be a read error. The V and J genes are TRBV12-3 or TRBV12-4 and TRBJ1-2; a possible D gene is TRBD1 (6 bases). V was shortened by 3 bases and J by 6 bases, with 17 bases between the two germline ends. The CDR3 has 15 residues. The CDR3 DNA reads TGTGCCAGCAGTTTCTCATCACAGGGAAGGGATGGCTACACCTTC. Protein product: CASSFSSQGRDGYTF.

This clonotype was seen just once. A read error may be the cause here, since a much bigger clone is one base away. The CDR3 region is CASSRAPNQPQHF. The CDR3 DNA reads as TGTGCCAGCAGTAGGGCGCCGAATCAGCCCCAGCATTTT. This chain connects TRBV28 to TRBJ1-5; D is unresolved. Germline-derived CDR1 and CDR2 are MDHEN and SYDVKM. CDR3 length: 13 residues. V gave up 5 bases and J gave up 4 bases, with 9 bases separating them.

The chain's CDR3 is CSARDRTSGGTGELFF. The CDR3 region has the DNA TGCAGTGCTAGAGATCGAACTAGCGGGGGTACCGGGGAGCTGTTTTTT. The rearrangement joins TRBV20-1 to TRBJ2-2, with 11 positions matching TRBD2. Losses at the gene ends were 0 bases for V and 5 bases for J; bases not matched to a gene: 5. The CDR3 sequence is 16 residues long. The V gene's germline CDR1 is DFQATT and CDR2 SNEGSKA (reference sequence).

The sample holds many counts of this clonotype. The chain is built from TRBV29-1 and TRBJ2-5; D is perhaps TRBD2 (7 bases). Germline lookup yields CDR1 SQVTM and CDR2 ANQGSEA. V was cut by 7 bases and J by 4 bases, with 22 bases left in between. This CDR3 is built from 15 residues. The CDR3, as DNA: TGCAGCGCCCTGGGGGGGGGCGTAATCGGAGAGACCCAGTACTTC. This codes for CSALGGGVIGETQYF.

V usage is TRBV6-1 and J usage is TRBJ1-5; perhaps TRBD1 as D (6 bases). Between the trimmed V and J ends, which lost 1 base and 6 bases, there was a span of 13 bases. The CDR3 length is 15 residues. Germline V gene sequence: CDR1 MNHNS, CDR2 SASEGT. The CDR3 is CASSEGGGAGQPQHF. CDR3 in DNA: TGTGCCAGCAGTGAAGGGGGGGGGGCCGGTCAGCCCCAGCATTTT.

This chain links TRBV20-1 with TRBJ1-1; D is possibly TRBD1 (6 bases). Trimming removed 6 bases from V and 1 base from J, with 18 bases in between. The CDR3 consists of 15 residues. The germline CDR1 and CDR2 sequences are DFQATT and SNEGSKA (reference sequence). In nucleotides, the CDR3 is TGCAGTGCCGTGACGCAGACAGGTTCGAACACTGAAGCTTTCTTT. Residues: CSAVTQTGSNTEAFF.

The chain links TRBV4-1 to TRBJ2-5; D is undetermined. Germline CDR1 reads MGHRA; CDR2 reads YSYEKL. This CDR3 is built from 13 residues. V lost 4 bases to trimming and J lost 3 bases, with 9 bases between them. The CDR3 is CASSPGYEETQYF. The CDR3 DNA is TGCGCCAGCAGCCCCGGCTATGAAGAGACCCAGTACTTC.

The CDR3 nucleotides are TGTGCCAGCAGCTTAGGTCTAGCCCTCCAAGAGACCCAGTACTTC. As protein: CASSLGLALQETQYF. V is TRBV7-2 and J is TRBJ2-5; a weak D match, TRBD2 (5 bases). With 1 base removed from V and 1 base from J, the gap between germline ends came to 10 bases. The CDR3 is 15 amino acids. Germline V gives CDR1 SGHTA, CDR2 FQGNSA.

The V gene is TRBV7-2, the J gene TRBJ2-1; 7 nucleotides line up with TRBD2. V was clipped by 5 bases and J by 4 bases; unmatched bases: 8. Germline CDR1 is SGHTA and CDR2 is FQGNSA. The CDR3 spans 15 residues. As DNA, the CDR3 is TGTGCCAGCAGCCGGACTAGTAGCCCATACAATGAGCAGTTCTTC. It codes for CASSRTSSPYNEQFF.

This clonotype has only a few counts. The CDR3 loop reads CASSPQGALVGNYGYTF. The CDR3 region has the DNA TGTGCCAGCAGCCCGCAGGGGGCGCTTGTTGGGAACTATGGCTACACCTTC. The V gene is TRBV7-2, the J gene TRBJ1-2; TRBD1 matches 8 bases. The CDR3 runs 17 residues. With 5 bases clipped from V and 2 bases from J, the junction kept 13 bases outside the gene matches. Germline loops: CDR1 SGHTA, CDR2 FQGNSA.

V and J are TRBV19 and TRBJ1-5, with D maybe TRBD1 (5 bases). The V gene's germline CDR1 is LNHDA and CDR2 SQIVND (reference sequence). Trimming shortened V by 0 bases and J by 0 bases, and 12 bases separated the two germline ends. This CDR3 is 17 amino acids long. CDR3 loop: CASSIDISGYSNQPQHF. The CDR3 DNA sequence: TGTGCCAGTAGTATAGATATATCAGGGTATAGCAATCAGCCCCAGCATTTT.

CDR3 amino acids: CASSASREQYF. In DNA form, the CDR3 reads TGTGCCAGCAGCGCCTCTCGGGAGCAGTACTTC. J is TRBJ2-7 and V is TRBV9; no definite D call. V gave up 3 bases and J gave up 7 bases, with 8 bases separating them. The germline CDR1 and CDR2 sequences are SGDLS and YYNGEE. The CDR3 sequence is 11 residues long.

This chain uses TRBV5-1 with TRBJ2-5, with D perhaps being TRBD1 or TRBD2 (6 bases each). The CDR3 covers 15 residues. Germline assignment: CDR1 SGHRS and CDR2 YFSETQ. Trimming removed 4 bases at V and 2 bases at J, with 15 bases between. The CDR3 nucleotides are TGCGCCAGCAGCGAGGGAGGACAGAATCAAGAGACCCAGTACTTC. It codes for CASSEGGQNQETQYF.

As to this clonotype: A single base separates this from a much larger clone, so it may be a read error. The chain carries TRBV15 and TRBJ2-3; D gene uncertain. This CDR3 has 13 residues. The V gene's germline CDR1 is LNHNV and CDR2 YYDKDF (reference sequence). CDR3 sequence (DNA): TGTACCACCAGCAGAGATCGGAAAGATACGCAGTATTTT. It encodes CTTSRDRKDTQYF.

This clonotype has ten or more counts. The V call is TRBV12-3 or TRBV12-4, the J call TRBJ2-5, with D possibly being TRBD2 (6 bases). V was cut by 3 bases and J by 5 bases, with 13 bases left in between. The CDR3 runs to 14 residues. CDR3 nucleotide sequence: TGTGCCAGCAGTTTCTTAGCGGATCAGGAGACCCAGTACTTC. Translated: CASSFLADQETQYF.

This clonotype was counted ten times or more. This rearrangement joins TRBV9 to TRBJ2-3; maybe TRBD2 (5 bases). The CDR3 sequence is 13 residues long. Germline CDR1 SGDLS, CDR2 YYNGEE. The V and J ends lost 3 bases and 2 bases respectively, with 7 bases between them. CDR3 sequence: CASSADFTDTQYF. DNA of the CDR3: TGTGCCAGCAGCGCGGACTTCACAGATACGCAGTATTTT.

This clonotype was seen at least ten times. The chain links TRBV2 to TRBJ1-2; tentative D call: TRBD1 (6 bases). This CDR3 spans 14 amino acids. The V gene lost 5 bases and the J gene lost 1 base, with 11 bases spanning the gap. Germline values: CDR1 SNHLY, CDR2 FYNNEI. DNA for the CDR3: TGTGCCAGCAGTAAGGACAGCTTTAACTATGGCTACACCTTC. Protein product: CASSKDSFNYGYTF.

This chain joins TRBV20-1 and TRBJ2-5; no clear D gene. In germline, CDR1 is DFQATT, CDR2 SNEGSKA (reference sequence). The ends were cut back, 8 bases at V and 3 bases at J, with 19 bases in the middle. The CDR3 spans 14 residues. The CDR3 is CSTKAPEAKETQYF. CDR3 nucleotide sequence: TGCAGTACTAAAGCCCCCGAGGCCAAAGAGACCCAGTACTTC.

Worth noting for this clonotype: Just one base apart from a much larger clone, this may be a read error. The J gene is TRBJ1-2, the V gene TRBV5-5; D perhaps matches TRBD1 (5 bases). The CDR3 loop spans 14 amino acids. Germline loops: CDR1 SGHKS, CDR2 YYEKEE (reference sequence). The CDR3 nucleotides read TGTGCCGGCAGCCCAGGGACCGAGAACTATGGCTACACCTTC. Translating gives CAGSPGTENYGYTF.

This clonotype has more than one count but fewer than ten. The genes are TRBV12-3 or TRBV12-4 and TRBJ2-2, with D perhaps assigned TRBD1 or TRBD2 (5 bases each). Trimming shortened V by 10 bases and J by 1 base, and 13 bases separated the two germline ends. This CDR3 is 14 amino acids long. CDR3 loop: CAIPGTGNTGELFF. CDR3 DNA: TGTGCCATCCCGGGGACGGGGAACACCGGGGAGCTGTTTTTT.

This clonotype came up many times. The CDR3 bases are TGTGCCAGCAGCCCTTTTGAGGGAACTGGCTACACCTTC. It specifies CASSPFEGTGYTF. The chain recombines TRBV14 with TRBJ1-2; D ambiguous. The germline V and J ends were trimmed by 4 bases and 7 bases, with 13 bases remaining between them. Germline V gene lookup returns CDR1 SGHDN and CDR2 FVKESK. CDR3 length equals 13 residues.

V gene TRBV10-3 combines with J gene TRBJ1-1, with unresolved D. This CDR3 comprises 14 residues. Germline V gene data show CDR1 as ENHRY and CDR2 as SYGVKD. The germline V and J ends were trimmed by 6 bases and 2 bases, with 13 bases remaining between them. The CDR3 bases are TGTGCCATCAGCGCCAGTTGGGAAAACACTGAAGCTTTCTTT. It encodes CAISASWENTEAFF.